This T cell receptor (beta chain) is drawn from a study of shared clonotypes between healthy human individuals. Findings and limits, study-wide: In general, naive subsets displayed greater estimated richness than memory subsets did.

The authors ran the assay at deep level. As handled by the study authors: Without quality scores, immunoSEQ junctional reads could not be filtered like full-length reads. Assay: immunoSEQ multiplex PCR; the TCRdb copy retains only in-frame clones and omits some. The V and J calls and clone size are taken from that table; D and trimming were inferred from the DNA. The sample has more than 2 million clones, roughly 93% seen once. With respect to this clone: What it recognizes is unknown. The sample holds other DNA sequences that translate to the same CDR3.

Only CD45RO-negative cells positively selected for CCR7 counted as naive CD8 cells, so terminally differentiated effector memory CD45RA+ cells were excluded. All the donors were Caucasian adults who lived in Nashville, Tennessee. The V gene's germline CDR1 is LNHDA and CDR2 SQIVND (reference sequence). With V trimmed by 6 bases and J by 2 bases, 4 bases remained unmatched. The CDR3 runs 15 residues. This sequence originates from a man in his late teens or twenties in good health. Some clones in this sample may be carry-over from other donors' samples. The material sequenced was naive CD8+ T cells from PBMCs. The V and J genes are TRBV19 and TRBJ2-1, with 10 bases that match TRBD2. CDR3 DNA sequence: TGTGCCAGTAGCCCTCTAGCGGGGGCCTACAATGAGCAGTTCTTC. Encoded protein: CASSPLAGAYNEQFF. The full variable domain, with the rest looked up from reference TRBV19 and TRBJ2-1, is DGGITQSPKYLFRKEGQNVTLSCEQNLNHDAMYWYRQDPGQGLRLIYYSQIVNDFQKGDIAEGYSVSREKKESFPLTVTSAQKNPTAFYLCASSPLAGAYNEQFFGPGTRLTVL.